Given below is one T cell receptor beta chain in context. From germline, CDR1 is SGDLS and CDR2 YYNGEE. V shed 0 bases and J 4 bases; nucleotides not matched to a gene: 8. The CDR3 spans 16 residues. Per the original methods: Reference gene primer amplification gave estimated nucleated cell counts. Profiled with immunoSEQ multiplex PCR; TCRdb holds only in-frame clones, not every one. The D gene and trimming were derived from the DNA, and the V and J assignments and clone size from that table. Of over 600,000 clones in the sample, 70% to 90% were seen once. The record originates from a study of blood T cell repertoires in COVID-19. Across the study: Both acute and convalescent COVID-19 samples were obtained from the United States, Italy and Spain. PBMCs, B-cell-depleted T cells, or T cells provided the cDNA or gDNA that made up the material.

Sequencing used peripheral blood. The sequence derives from a woman between 18 and 29 years old with acute or convalescent COVID-19. The chain is built from TRBV9 and TRBJ2-5, with 8 bases lining up with TRBD1. CDR3 coding DNA: TGTGCCAGCAGCGTAGTTTACAGGGGGACGGGAGAGACCCAGTACTTC. Its translation: CASSVVYRGTGETQYF.